Each of the 13 T cell receptor beta chains below was sequenced from the same sample in a study of beta chain features in type 1 diabetes. Notes on the study in general: Moderately but significantly shorter TCRB CDR3s were found in Type 1 diabetes patients in all four CD4+ subsets.

Investigators reverse transcribed all isolated RNA, so they sequenced expressed TCRB transcripts. TCRdb's copy holds only in-frame clones and misses some; the assay was immunoSEQ multiplex PCR. The sample includes 600,000 or so clones, roughly 13% of them seen just once. These TCRs are of unknown antigen specificity. The specimen sequenced was naive CD4+ T cells from blood. The receptors come from a man aged 18 to 29 with type 1 diabetes.

This clone occurred a few times. This chain uses TRBV7-9 with TRBJ2-1, with a possible D match to TRBD1 (5 bases). Trimming took 2 bases from V and 5 from J, leaving 22 bases between them. Looked up from germline, CDR1 is SEHNR and CDR2 is FQNEAQ (reference sequence). The CDR3 contains 18 residues. CDR3 DNA: TGTGCCAGCAGCTTAAAAGGGGCCAGGGATCGGGCTAACAATGAGCAGTTCTTC. Amino acids: CASSLKGARDRANNEQFF.

As concerns this clone: The same CDR3 arises from other DNA sequences in this sample as well. The V and J genes are TRBV5-1 and TRBJ2-1; perhaps D is TRBD1 or TRBD2 (6 bases each). The germline V and J ends were trimmed by 1 base and 7 bases, with 9 bases remaining between them. This CDR3 is 13 amino acids long. CDR1 is SGHRS, CDR2 YFSETQ, per germline. The CDR3 here is CASSLLGGNEQFF. CDR3 bases: TGCGCCAGCAGCTTGCTAGGGGGGAATGAGCAGTTCTTC. The full variable domain, rest sourced from reference TRBV5-1 and TRBJ2-1, is KAGVTQTPRYLIKTRGQQVTLSCSPISGHRSVSWYQQTPGQGLQFLFEYFSETQRNKGNFPGRFSGRQFSNSRSEMNVSTLELGDSALYLCASSLLGGNEQFFGPGTRLTVL.

This clone was seen only a few times. V gene TRBV19 combines with J gene TRBJ2-4, with no clear D. CDR3 length: 16 residues. Germline V gene lookup returns CDR1 LNHDA and CDR2 SQIVND (reference sequence). Trimming removed 2 bases at V and 0 bases at J, with 11 bases between. CDR3 sequence: CASSIWEPLAKNIQYF. CDR3 in DNA: TGTGCCAGTAGTATATGGGAACCGTTAGCCAAAAACATTCAGTACTTC.

With respect to this clone: This CDR3 is also generated by other DNA sequences in the sample. The chain is built from TRBV4-3 and TRBJ1-6; 7 positions match TRBD1. CDR3 length equals 15 residues. Germline CDR1 LGHNA, CDR2 YSLEER. V lost 3 bases and J lost 6; bases outside the gene matches: 5. CDR3 nucleotide sequence: TGCGCCAGCAGCCAGGCCGGGACAGTTAATTCACCCCTCCACTTT. This sequence encodes CASSQAGTVNSPLHF.

This clone came up a few times. The CDR3 coding sequence is TGTGCCTGGAGGGGTCTGGGAGCGGGGGTCCCCAACAATGAGCAGTTCTTC. As protein: CAWRGLGAGVPNNEQFF. V and J are TRBV30 and TRBJ2-1; 8 bases line up with TRBD2. J lost 5 bases, V lost 3 bases, and 15 bases had no gene match. CDR1 and CDR2 from the germline V gene are GTSNPN and SVGIG (reference sequence). The CDR3 length is 17 residues.

V and J are TRBV7-6 and TRBJ2-2; the match to TRBD1 covers 8 bases. V lost 5 bases and J lost 1; bases outside the gene matches: 3. The CDR3 has 15 amino acids. Germline V gene sequence: CDR1 SGHVS, CDR2 FNYEAQ. In DNA, the CDR3 is TGTGCCAGCAGCCCGACAGGGGAGAACACCGGGGAGCTGTTTTTT. Translation: CASSPTGENTGELFF. Complete variable domain (other parts from reference TRBV7-6 and TRBJ2-2): GAGVSQSPRYKVTKRGQDVALRCDPISGHVSLYWYRQALGQGPEFLTYFNYEAQQDKSGLPNDRFSAERPEGSISTLTIQRTEQRDSAMYRCASSPTGENTGELFFGEGSRLTVL.

The chain employs TRBV10-3 and TRBJ1-2; D unclear. The CDR3 covers 16 residues. The germline V and J ends were trimmed by 0 bases and 4 bases, with 15 bases remaining between them. Germline CDR1 reads ENHRY; CDR2 reads SYGVKD. CDR3 sequence reads: CAISESSGDGGYGYTF. The CDR3 DNA follows: TGTGCCATCAGTGAGTCTTCCGGGGATGGTGGCTATGGCTACACCTTC.

The V call is TRBV19, the J call TRBJ2-1; weak D call: TRBD2 (6 bases). Germline loops: CDR1 LNHDA, CDR2 SQIVND (reference sequence). The V and J ends lost 4 bases and 12 bases respectively, with 16 bases between them. The CDR3 loop spans 13 amino acids. The CDR3 loop reads CASSNLASVSQFF. CDR3 bases: TGTGCCAGTAGTAACTTGGCTAGCGTGTCGCAGTTCTTC.

The rearrangement links TRBV30 to TRBJ2-5, with TRBD2 matching 7 bases. J lost 12 bases, V lost 4 bases, and 8 bases had no gene match. The CDR3 has 11 amino acids. Germline V CDR1 and CDR2: GTSNPN, SVGIG (reference sequence). CDR3 sequence (DNA): TGTGCCTGGATGACCGGGGGGTCTAAGTACTTC. Translated, it gives CAWMTGGSKYF.

The chain joins TRBV6-6 to TRBJ1-2; D gene ambiguous. There are 13 residues in the CDR3. Germline CDR1 MNHNY, CDR2 SVGAGI (reference sequence). Trimming pared 0 bases from V and 8 bases from J, leaving 10 bases between. The CDR3 sequence: CASSYSLTNGYTF. The CDR3, as DNA: TGTGCCAGCAGTTACTCATTGACAAACGGCTACACCTTC.

This sequence joins TRBV28 and TRBJ2-3, with 11 bases identical to TRBD2. The germline V gene encodes CDR1 MDHEN and CDR2 SYDVKM. This CDR3 is 16 amino acids long. Unmatched junction bases numbered 10, after V lost 8 bases and J lost 3 bases. CDR3 residues: CASVSWLAGGTDTQYF. DNA for the CDR3: TGTGCCAGCGTGTCGTGGCTAGCGGGAGGAACAGATACGCAGTATTTT.

The chain carries TRBV27 and TRBJ2-7, with TRBD2 matching over 9 bases. The V and J ends lost 7 bases and 1 base, in that order; junction bases with no gene match: 5. The CDR3 extends over 14 amino acids. Germline values: CDR1 MNHEY, CDR2 SMNVEV (reference sequence). CDR3 sequence reads: CASKGLAGSYEQYF. DNA of the CDR3: TGTGCCAGCAAGGGCCTAGCGGGATCCTACGAGCAGTACTTC.

This clone was detected a few times. One junction end disagrees with the germline gene, perhaps due to a read error. V gene TRBV7-7 combines with J gene TRBJ2-5; D is unresolved. Germline CDR1 SSHAT, CDR2 FNYEAQ (reference sequence). This CDR3 has 14 residues. The CDR3 region has the DNA TGTGCTAGCAGCTTATCAACGGGTGGGGAGACCCAGTACTTC. This gives the protein CASSLSTGGETQYF.